What follows are 8 T cell receptor beta chains derived from one specimen sequenced in a study of cytomegalovirus exposure and HLA in healthy donors. PCR amplification relied on 60 Vbeta primers (plus 13 Jbeta primers). TCRdb's table, derived via immunoSEQ multiplex PCR, lists solely in-frame clones and lacks some. The repertoire holds 50,000 to 65,000 clones, with more than 70% as singletons. Sequenced: PBMCs. Source of these receptors: a man in his forties or fifties in good health and CMV-seropositive.

This clone was seen just once. The chain links TRBV6-6 to TRBJ1-1, with D maybe TRBD1 (6 bases). CDR1 and CDR2 from the germline V gene are MNHNY and SVGAGI (reference sequence). This CDR3 contains 16 residues. V shed 0 bases and J shed 2 bases, with 13 bases lying between them. CDR3 region: CASSYSRTALNTEAFF. Here the CDR3 DNA reads TGTGCCAGCAGTTACTCGAGGACAGCCCTTAACACTGAAGCTTTCTTT.

The J gene is TRBJ1-5, the V gene TRBV30; TRBD1 matches 7 bases. V dropped 3 bases and J dropped 4; count of bases not matched to a gene: 3. There are 13 residues in the CDR3. Germline assignment: CDR1 GTSNPN and CDR2 SVGIG (reference sequence). CDR3 sequence: CAWRDRLNQPQHF. The CDR3 DNA sequence: TGTGCCTGGAGGGACAGGCTAAATCAGCCCCAGCATTTT.

The chain has TRBV6-5 and TRBJ2-1; D not resolved. The CDR3 consists of 16 residues. Trimming took 0 bases from V and 7 from J, leaving 16 bases between them. The germline V gene has CDR1 MNHEY and CDR2 SVGAGI. In DNA, the CDR3 is TGTGCCAGCAGTTACTCGGCCGCCCGTGGTTGGAATGAGCAGTTCTTC. Protein: CASSYSAARGWNEQFF.

The chain employs TRBV28 and TRBJ2-3, with TRBD1 matching over 9 bases. After removal of 7 bases from V and 3 bases from J, the junction contained 5 bases not matched to a gene. This CDR3 is 14 amino acids long. Germline values: CDR1 MDHEN, CDR2 SYDVKM. Here the CDR3 reads CASTLGQGTDTQYF. For the CDR3, the DNA is TGTGCCAGCACCCTGGGACAGGGAACAGATACGCAGTATTTT.

V gene TRBV6-5 combines with J gene TRBJ2-1; the match to TRBD2 covers 7 bases. The germline CDR1 and CDR2 sequences are MNHEY and SVGAGI. Germline trimming cut 6 bases from V and 9 bases from J; bases unmatched to any gene: 14. The CDR3 is 15 amino acids. The CDR3 coding sequence is TGTGCCAGCAGAAAGGACAAGGGAGGGTTCGGTGAGCAGTTCTTC. Translated, it gives CASRKDKGGFGEQFF.

V usage is TRBV11-2 and J usage is TRBJ2-2; TRBD2 aligns across 13 bases. Germline V gene data show CDR1 as SGHAT and CDR2 as FQNNGV. Losses at the gene ends were 5 bases for V and 4 bases for J; bases not matched to a gene: 4. This CDR3 region has 16 residues. CDR3 region: CASSNTSGGATGELFF. The CDR3 DNA is TGTGCCAGCAGCAATACTAGCGGGGGGGCCACCGGGGAGCTGTTTTTT.

The chain couples TRBV27 to TRBJ2-5, with TRBD2 matching 12 bases. Germline CDR1 is MNHEY and CDR2 is SMNVEV (reference sequence). Trimming at V came to 3 bases and at J to 5 bases, leaving 7 bases not matched to a gene. CDR3 size: 16 residues. The CDR3 coding sequence is TGTGCCAGCAGTTTGAGAACTAGCGGGGGGTCGGAGACCCAGTACTTC. Its translation: CASSLRTSGGSETQYF.

V usage is TRBV4-3 and J usage is TRBJ1-2; 9 bases are a match to TRBD1. The CDR3 length is 15 residues. Germline values: CDR1 LGHNA, CDR2 YSLEER. V dropped 4 bases and J dropped 2; count of bases not matched to a gene: 5. The CDR3 region has the DNA TGCGCCAGCAGCCCGGGACAGGGTTACAACTATGGCTACACCTTC. Translation gives CASSPGQGYNYGYTF.